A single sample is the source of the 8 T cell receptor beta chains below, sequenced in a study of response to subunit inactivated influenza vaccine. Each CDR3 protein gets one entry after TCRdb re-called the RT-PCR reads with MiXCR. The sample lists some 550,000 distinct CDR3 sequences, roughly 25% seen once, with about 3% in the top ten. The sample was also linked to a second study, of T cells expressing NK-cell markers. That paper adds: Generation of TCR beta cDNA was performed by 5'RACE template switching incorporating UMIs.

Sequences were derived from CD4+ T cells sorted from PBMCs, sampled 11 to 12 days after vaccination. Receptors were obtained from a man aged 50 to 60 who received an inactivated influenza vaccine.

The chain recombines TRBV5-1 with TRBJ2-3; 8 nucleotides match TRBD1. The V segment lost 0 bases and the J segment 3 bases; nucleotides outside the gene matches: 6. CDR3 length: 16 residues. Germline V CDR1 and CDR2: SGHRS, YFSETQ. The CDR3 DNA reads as TGCGCCAGCAGCTTGGGACAGGGGAGTGGAACAGATACGCAGTATTTT. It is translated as CASSLGQGSGTDTQYF.

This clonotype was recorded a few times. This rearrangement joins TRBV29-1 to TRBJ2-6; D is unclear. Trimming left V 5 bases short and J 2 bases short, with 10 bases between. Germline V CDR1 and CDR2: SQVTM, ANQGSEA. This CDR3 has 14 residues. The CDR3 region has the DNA TGCAGCGTTTCGGACGGAGCTGGGGCCAACGTCCTGACTTTC. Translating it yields CSVSDGAGANVLTF.

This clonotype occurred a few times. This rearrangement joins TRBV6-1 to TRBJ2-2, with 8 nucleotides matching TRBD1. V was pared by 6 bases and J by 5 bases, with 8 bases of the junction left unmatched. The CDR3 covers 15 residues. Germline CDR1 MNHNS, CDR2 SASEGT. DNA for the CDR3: TGTGCCAGCAGAAGACAGGGGCGCGAAACCGGGGAGCTGTTTTTT. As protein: CASRRQGRETGELFF.

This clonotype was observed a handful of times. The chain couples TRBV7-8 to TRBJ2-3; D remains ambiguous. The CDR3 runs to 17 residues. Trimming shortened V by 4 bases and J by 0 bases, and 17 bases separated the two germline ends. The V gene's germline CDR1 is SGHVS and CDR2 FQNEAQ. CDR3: CASSSRFSLPSTDTQYF. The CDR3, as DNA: TGTGCCAGCAGCTCACGGTTTAGCCTACCTAGCACAGATACGCAGTATTTT.

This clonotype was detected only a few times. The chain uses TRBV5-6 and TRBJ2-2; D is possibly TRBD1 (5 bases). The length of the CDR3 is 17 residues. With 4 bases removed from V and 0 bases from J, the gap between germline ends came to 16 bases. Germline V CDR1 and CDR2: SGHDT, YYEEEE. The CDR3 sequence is CASSQIARRANTGELFF. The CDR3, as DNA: TGTGCCAGCAGCCAAATCGCTCGCAGGGCGAACACCGGGGAGCTGTTTTTT.

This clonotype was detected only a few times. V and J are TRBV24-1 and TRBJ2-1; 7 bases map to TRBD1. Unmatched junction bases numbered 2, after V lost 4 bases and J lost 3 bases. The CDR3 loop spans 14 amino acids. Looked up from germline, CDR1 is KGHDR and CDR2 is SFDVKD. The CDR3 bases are TGTGCCACCAGTGACCGGACAGGCTACAATGAGCAGTTCTTC. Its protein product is CATSDRTGYNEQFF.

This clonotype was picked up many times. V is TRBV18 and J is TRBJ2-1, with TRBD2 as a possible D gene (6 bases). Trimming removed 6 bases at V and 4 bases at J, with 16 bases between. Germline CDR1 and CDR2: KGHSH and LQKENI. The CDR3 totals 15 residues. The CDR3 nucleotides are TGTGCCAGCTCCCCAGCGGGCTCGCTTTACAATGAGCAGTTCTTC. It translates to CASSPAGSLYNEQFF.

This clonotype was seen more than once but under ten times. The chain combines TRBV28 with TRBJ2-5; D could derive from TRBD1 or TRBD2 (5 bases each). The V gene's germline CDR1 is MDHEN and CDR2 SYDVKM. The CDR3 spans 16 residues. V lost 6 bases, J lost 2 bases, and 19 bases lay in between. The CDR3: CASSRIPGREQETQYF. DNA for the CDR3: TGTGCCAGCAGCAGAATCCCGGGACGAGAACAAGAGACCCAGTACTTC.